Listed below are T cell receptor beta chains from one sample, sequenced in a study of blood T cells in healthy people across ages. TCRdb recomputed calls from the 5' RACE reads with MiXCR, one row per CDR3 protein. The repertoire holds 850,000 to 1,000,000 distinct CDR3 sequences, roughly half seen once, with 20% to 25% in the top ten. The sequenced sample was blood. The source is a woman aged 60-70 years in good health. CDR3s include the opening cysteine and the closing phenylalanine or tryptophan. The order of the fields is V gene, D gene, J gene, clone size, CDR3 protein, CDR3 DNA. A D gene is named only where the DNA matches it firmly. Rows give clone size only sometimes, using once, few, many, or a class for an expanded clone.

TRBV20-1	.	TRBJ1-4	.	CSARYRAGKLFF	TGCAGTGCTAGATATAGGGCGGGAAAACTGTTTTTT
TRBV4-3	.	TRBJ2-1	few	CASSQDANPPYNEQFF	TGCGCCAGCAGCCAAGATGCCAATCCCCCCTACAATGAGCAGTTCTTC
TRBV27	.	TRBJ2-3	few	CASSPKIGDTQYF	TGTGCCAGCAGTCCCAAGATAGGAGATACGCAGTATTTT
TRBV18	.	TRBJ1-2	.	CASSPSTVSNYGYTF	TGTGCCAGCTCACCCTCGACGGTGTCCAACTATGGCTACACCTTC
TRBV7-9	TRBD2	TRBJ2-3	few	CASGLAGGGADTQYF	TGTGCCAGCGGATTAGCGGGAGGTGGTGCAGATACGCAGTATTTT
TRBV5-1	.	TRBJ2-1	few	CASSLLRDEQFF	TGCGCCAGCAGCTTGTTGAGGGATGAGCAGTTCTTC
TRBV20-1	.	TRBJ1-1	.	CSARDSGGGSDTEAFF	TGCAGTGCTAGAGATAGTGGGGGGGGTTCCGACACTGAAGCTTTCTTT
TRBV7-9	.	TRBJ2-7	.	CASSLVVRSSYEQYF	TGTGCCAGCAGCTTAGTGGTACGCAGCTCCTACGAGCAGTACTTC
TRBV29-1	.	TRBJ2-5	few	CSVEDPGRRETQYF	TGCAGCGTTGAAGACCCGGGAAGGAGGGAGACCCAGTACTTC
TRBV5-6	TRBD2	TRBJ2-7	.	CASSLTGLAPYNEQYF	TGTGCCAGCAGCTTGACCGGACTAGCACCCTACAATGAGCAGTACTTC
TRBV6-5	TRBD1	TRBJ2-1	.	CASSVTGTGTIEQFF	TGTGCCAGTTCGGTTACCGGGACAGGGACCATTGAGCAGTTCTTC
TRBV29-1	.	TRBJ2-7	few	CSVADVYEQYF	TGCAGCGTAGCGGACGTCTACGAGCAGTACTTC
TRBV20-1	.	TRBJ2-5	.	CNARDSGLETQYF	TGCAATGCTAGAGATTCAGGGCTGGAGACCCAGTACTTC
TRBV24-1	.	TRBJ2-7	once	CATSDRTPSTYEQYF	TGTGCCACCAGTGACCGGACGCCCTCAACCTACGAGCAGTACTTC
TRBV12-3/TRBV12-4	.	TRBJ1-4	.	CASSLLVVATNEKLFF	TGTGCCAGCAGTTTGTTAGTGGTTGCAACTAATGAAAAACTGTTTTTT
TRBV10-3	.	TRBJ2-3	.	CAISESGGSGTDTQYF	TGTGCCATCAGTGAATCTGGGGGTAGCGGCACAGATACGCAGTATTTT